These 5 T cell receptor beta chains were sequenced from one sample in a study of T cell repertoires in cytomegalovirus infection. The antigens for these receptors are not known. TCRdb re-analysed the reads in MiXCR, keeping a single row per CDR3 protein. Altogether approximately 600,000 distinct CDR3 sequences are present, 40% being singletons, with the ten largest covering more than 40%. Sequences were derived from cultured PBMCs, sampled from culture after CMV antigen stimulation. The source is a human donor in good health (CMV status not recorded). Some clones in this sample may be carry-over from other donors' samples.

The table lists this clonotype with a few counts. The chain combines TRBV12-3 or TRBV12-4 with TRBJ2-3; TRBD2 matches at 11 bases. The CDR3 covers 14 residues. V gave up 5 bases and J gave up 6 bases; unmatched junction bases: 4. CDR3 in DNA: TGTGCCAGCAGTAGCCGGACTAGCGGGGATACGCAGTATTTT. Protein product: CASSSRTSGDTQYF.

The V and J genes are TRBV20-1 and TRBJ2-5; the D gene is possibly TRBD2 (5 bases). The CDR3 totals 14 residues. CDR1 is DFQATT and CDR2 is SNEGSKA in the germline V gene (reference sequence). V was pared by 6 bases and J by 1 base, with 15 bases between. CDR3 amino acids: CSASEGTIQETQYF. The CDR3 DNA reads as TGCAGTGCCAGCGAGGGCACAATCCAAGAGACCCAGTACTTC.

This clonotype was recorded at least ten times. The chain joins TRBV7-2 to TRBJ2-3, with 8 bases fitting TRBD2. Germline loops: CDR1 SGHTA, CDR2 FQGNSA. V lost 6 bases to trimming and J lost 0 bases; unmatched junction nucleotides: 11. This CDR3 comprises 17 residues. This chain's CDR3 is CASRLSTSGDSTDTQYF. CDR3 nucleotide sequence: TGTGCCAGCAGACTTAGTACTAGCGGAGACAGCACAGATACGCAGTATTTT.

This chain links TRBV7-9 with TRBJ1-5, with D unresolved. CDR1 and CDR2 (germline): SEHNR, FQNEAQ (reference sequence). The CDR3 runs to 12 residues. V dropped 1 base and J dropped 10 bases, with 8 bases sitting between them. CDR3 sequence reads: CASSLGPGPQHF. CDR3 DNA sequence: TGTGCCAGCAGCTTAGGGCCCGGACCCCAGCATTTT.

DNA for the CDR3: TGTGCCAGCAGGATAGGGACTAGCGGGAGCTGGGACACCGGGGAGCTGTTTTTT. It codes for CASRIGTSGSWDTGELFF. The genes are TRBV27 and TRBJ2-2, with 14 nucleotides matching TRBD2. Losses at the gene ends were 6 bases for V and 3 bases for J; bases not matched to a gene: 9. Looked up from germline, CDR1 is MNHEY and CDR2 is SMNVEV (reference sequence). The CDR3 contains 18 residues.